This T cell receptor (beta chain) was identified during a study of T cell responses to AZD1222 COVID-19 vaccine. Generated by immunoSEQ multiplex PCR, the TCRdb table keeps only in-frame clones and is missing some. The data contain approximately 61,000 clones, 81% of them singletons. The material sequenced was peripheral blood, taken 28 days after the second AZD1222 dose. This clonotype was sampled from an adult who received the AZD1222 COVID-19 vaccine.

CDR3 nucleotides: TGTGCCAGCAGCTCGGACAGGGATGGAAACACCATATATTTT. Translation: CASSSDRDGNTIYF. The V gene is TRBV7-9, the J gene TRBJ1-3; TRBD1 agrees at 8 bases. Per the germline V gene, CDR1 is SEHNR and CDR2 is FQNEAQ (reference sequence). With V trimmed by 4 bases and J by 3 bases, 2 bases remained unmatched. The CDR3 contains 14 residues. Filled out from reference TRBV7-9 and TRBJ1-3, the complete variable domain reads DTGVSQNPRHKITKRGQNVTFRCDPISEHNRLYWYRQTLGQGPEFLTYFQNEAQLEKSRLLSDRFSAERPKGSFSTLEIQRTEQGDSAMYLCASSSDRDGNTIYFGEGSWLTVV.